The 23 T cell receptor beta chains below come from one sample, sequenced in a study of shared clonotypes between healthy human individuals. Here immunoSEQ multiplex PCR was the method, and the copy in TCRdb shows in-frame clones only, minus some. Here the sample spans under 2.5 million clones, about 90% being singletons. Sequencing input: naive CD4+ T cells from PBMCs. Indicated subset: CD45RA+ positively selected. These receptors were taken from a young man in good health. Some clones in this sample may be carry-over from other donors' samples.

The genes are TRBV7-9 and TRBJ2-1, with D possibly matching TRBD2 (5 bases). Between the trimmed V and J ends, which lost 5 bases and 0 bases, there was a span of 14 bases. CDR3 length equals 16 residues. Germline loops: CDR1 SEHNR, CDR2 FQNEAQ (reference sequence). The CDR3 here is CASSPITGSSYNEQFF. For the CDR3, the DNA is TGTGCCAGCAGCCCGATAACTGGGAGCTCCTACAATGAGCAGTTCTTC.

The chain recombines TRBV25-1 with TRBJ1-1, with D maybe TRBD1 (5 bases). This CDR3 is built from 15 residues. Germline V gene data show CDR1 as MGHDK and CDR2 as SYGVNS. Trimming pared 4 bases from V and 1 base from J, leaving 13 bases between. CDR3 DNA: TGTGCCAGCAGTGGCCCTTTCACAGGGAACACTGAAGCTTTCTTT. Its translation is CASSGPFTGNTEAFF.

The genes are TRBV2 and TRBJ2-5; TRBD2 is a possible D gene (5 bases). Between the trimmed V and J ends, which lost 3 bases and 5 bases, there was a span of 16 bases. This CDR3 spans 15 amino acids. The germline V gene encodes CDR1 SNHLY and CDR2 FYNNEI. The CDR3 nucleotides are TGTGCCAGCAGTGATTCCGGGAACTTCGGGGAGACCCAGTACTTC. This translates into CASSDSGNFGETQYF.

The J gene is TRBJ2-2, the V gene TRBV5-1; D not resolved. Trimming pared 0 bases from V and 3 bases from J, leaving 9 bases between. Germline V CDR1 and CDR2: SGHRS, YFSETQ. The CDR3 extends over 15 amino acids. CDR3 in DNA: TGCGCCAGCAGCTTGGATTCCGCATACACCGGGGAGCTGTTTTTT. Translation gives CASSLDSAYTGELFF.

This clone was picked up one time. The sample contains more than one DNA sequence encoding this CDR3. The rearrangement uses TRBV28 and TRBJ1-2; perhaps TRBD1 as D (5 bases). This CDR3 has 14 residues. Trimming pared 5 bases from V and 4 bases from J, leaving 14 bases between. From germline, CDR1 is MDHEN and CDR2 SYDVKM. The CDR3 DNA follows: TGTGCCAGCAGTCTAACGGGGGAGATCTATGGCTACACCTTC. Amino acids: CASSLTGEIYGYTF.

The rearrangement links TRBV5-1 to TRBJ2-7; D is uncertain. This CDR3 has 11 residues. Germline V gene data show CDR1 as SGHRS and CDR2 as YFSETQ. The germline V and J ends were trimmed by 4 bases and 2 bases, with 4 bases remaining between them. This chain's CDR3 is CASSIAYEQYF. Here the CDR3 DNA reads TGCGCCAGCAGCATTGCCTACGAGCAGTACTTC. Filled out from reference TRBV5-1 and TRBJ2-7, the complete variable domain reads KAGVTQTPRYLIKTRGQQVTLSCSPISGHRSVSWYQQTPGQGLQFLFEYFSETQRNKGNFPGRFSGRQFSNSRSEMNVSTLELGDSALYLCASSIAYEQYFGPGTRLTVT.

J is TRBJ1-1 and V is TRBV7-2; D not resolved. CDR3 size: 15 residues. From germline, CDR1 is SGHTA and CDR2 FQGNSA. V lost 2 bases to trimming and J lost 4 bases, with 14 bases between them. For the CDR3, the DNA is TGTGCCAGCAGCTTAAGAGTAGACTACCCCACTGAAGCTTTCTTT. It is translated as CASSLRVDYPTEAFF.

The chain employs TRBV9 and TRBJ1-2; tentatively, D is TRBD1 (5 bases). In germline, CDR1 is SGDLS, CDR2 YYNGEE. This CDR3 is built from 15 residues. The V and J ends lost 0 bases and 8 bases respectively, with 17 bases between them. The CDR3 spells CASSVGGTRLGGYTF. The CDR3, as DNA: TGTGCCAGCAGCGTAGGAGGGACCCGGTTGGGGGGCTACACCTTC. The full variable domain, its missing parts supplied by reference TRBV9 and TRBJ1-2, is DSGVTQTPKHLITATGQRVTLRCSPRSGDLSVYWYQQSLDQGLQFLIQYYNGEERAKGNILERFSAQQFPDLHSELNLSSLELGDSALYFCASSVGGTRLGGYTFGSGTRLTVV.

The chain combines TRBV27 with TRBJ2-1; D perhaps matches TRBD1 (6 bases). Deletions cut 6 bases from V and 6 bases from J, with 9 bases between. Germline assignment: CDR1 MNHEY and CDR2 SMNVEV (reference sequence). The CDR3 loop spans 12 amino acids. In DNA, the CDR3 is TGTGCCAGCAGCCGGACAGTCAATGAGCAGTTCTTC. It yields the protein CASSRTVNEQFF.

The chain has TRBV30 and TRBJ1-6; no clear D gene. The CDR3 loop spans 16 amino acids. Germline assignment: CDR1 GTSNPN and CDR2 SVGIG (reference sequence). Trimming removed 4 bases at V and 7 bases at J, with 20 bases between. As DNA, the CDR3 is TGTGCCTGGACGCACCCCCCGGGGAGAGGGAATTCACCCCTCCACTTT. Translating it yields CAWTHPPGRGNSPLHF. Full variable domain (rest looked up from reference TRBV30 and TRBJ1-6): SQTIHQWPATLVQPVGSPLSLECTVEGTSNPNLYWYRQAAGRGLQLLFYSVGIGQISSEVPQNLSASRPQDRQFILSSKKLLLSDSGFYLCAWTHPPGRGNSPLHFGNGTRLTVT.

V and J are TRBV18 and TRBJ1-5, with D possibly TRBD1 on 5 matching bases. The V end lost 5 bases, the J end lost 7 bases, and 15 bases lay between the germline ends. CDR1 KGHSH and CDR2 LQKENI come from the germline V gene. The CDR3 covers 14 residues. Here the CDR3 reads CASSGLQWDQPQHF. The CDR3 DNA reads TGTGCCAGCTCAGGTTTACAGTGGGACCAGCCCCAGCATTTT.

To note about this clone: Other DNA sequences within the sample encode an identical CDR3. The CDR3 DNA sequence: TGTGCCATCAGTGAGGGAGTAGATACGCAGTATTTT. The encoded protein is CAISEGVDTQYF. The gene calls are TRBV10-3 and TRBJ2-3; no reliable D call. This CDR3 is built from 12 residues. Trimming took 2 bases from V and 5 from J, leaving 5 bases between them. The germline V gene has CDR1 ENHRY and CDR2 SYGVKD.

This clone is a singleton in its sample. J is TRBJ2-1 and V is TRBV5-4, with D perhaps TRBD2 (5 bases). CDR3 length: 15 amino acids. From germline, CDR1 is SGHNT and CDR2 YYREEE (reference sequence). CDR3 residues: CGTQRLGSSYNEQFF. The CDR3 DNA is TGTGGCACACAGCGGTTAGGGAGCTCCTACAATGAGCAGTTCTTC.

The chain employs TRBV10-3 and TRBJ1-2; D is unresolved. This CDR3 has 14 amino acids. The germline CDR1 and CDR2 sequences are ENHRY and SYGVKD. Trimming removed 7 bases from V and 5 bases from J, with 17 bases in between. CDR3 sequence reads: CAIKRTAEEYGYTF. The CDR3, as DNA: TGTGCCATCAAGCGTACAGCCGAGGAGTATGGCTACACCTTC.

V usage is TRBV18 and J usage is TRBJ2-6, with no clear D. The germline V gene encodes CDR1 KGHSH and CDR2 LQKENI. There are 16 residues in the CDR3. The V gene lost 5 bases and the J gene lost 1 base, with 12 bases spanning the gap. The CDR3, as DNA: TGTGCCAGCTCAGTACTGGATCCGTCTGGGGCCAACGTCCTGACTTTC. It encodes CASSVLDPSGANVLTF.

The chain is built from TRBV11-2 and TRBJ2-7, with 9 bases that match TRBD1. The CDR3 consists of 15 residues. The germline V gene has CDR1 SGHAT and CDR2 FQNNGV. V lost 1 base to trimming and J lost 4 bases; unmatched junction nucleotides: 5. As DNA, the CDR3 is TGTGCCAGCAGCTTAGGGGTGACAGGGGGATACGAGCAGTACTTC. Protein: CASSLGVTGGYEQYF.

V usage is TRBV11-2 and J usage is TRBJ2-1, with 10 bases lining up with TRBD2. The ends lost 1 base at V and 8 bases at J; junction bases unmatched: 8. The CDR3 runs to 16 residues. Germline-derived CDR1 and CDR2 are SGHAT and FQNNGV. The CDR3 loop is CASSLGLAGVLYEQFF. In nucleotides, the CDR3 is TGTGCCAGCAGCTTAGGTCTAGCGGGAGTTCTCTATGAGCAGTTCTTC.

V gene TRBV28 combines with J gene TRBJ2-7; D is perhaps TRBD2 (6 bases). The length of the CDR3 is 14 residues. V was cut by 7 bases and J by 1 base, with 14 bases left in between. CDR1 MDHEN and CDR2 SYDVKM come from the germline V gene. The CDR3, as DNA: TGTGCCAGCACCCTTTCTGGGGGGTCCTACGAGCAGTACTTC. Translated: CASTLSGGSYEQYF.

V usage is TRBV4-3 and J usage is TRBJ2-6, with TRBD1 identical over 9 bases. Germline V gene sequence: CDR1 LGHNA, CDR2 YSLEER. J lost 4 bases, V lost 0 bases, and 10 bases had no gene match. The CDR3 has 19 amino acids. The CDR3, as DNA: TGCGCCAGCAGCCAAGATTCCGGGACAGGGCGGGCAGGGGCCAACGTCCTGACTTTC. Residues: CASSQDSGTGRAGANVLTF.

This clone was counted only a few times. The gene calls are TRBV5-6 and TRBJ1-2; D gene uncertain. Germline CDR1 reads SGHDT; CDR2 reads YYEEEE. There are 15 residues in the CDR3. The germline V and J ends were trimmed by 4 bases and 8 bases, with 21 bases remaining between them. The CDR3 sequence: CASSPTRTAFGGYTF. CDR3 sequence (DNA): TGTGCCAGCAGCCCTACCCGGACGGCCTTCGGGGGCTACACCTTC.

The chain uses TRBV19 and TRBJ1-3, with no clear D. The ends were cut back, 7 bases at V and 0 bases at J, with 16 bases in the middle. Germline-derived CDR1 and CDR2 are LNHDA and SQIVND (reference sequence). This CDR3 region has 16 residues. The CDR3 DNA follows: TGTGCCAGTACCAACGAACGCGGATACTCTGGAAACACCATATATTTT. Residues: CASTNERGYSGNTIYF. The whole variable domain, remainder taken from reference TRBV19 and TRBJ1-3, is DGGITQSPKYLFRKEGQNVTLSCEQNLNHDAMYWYRQDPGQGLRLIYYSQIVNDFQKGDIAEGYSVSREKKESFPLTVTSAQKNPTAFYLCASTNERGYSGNTIYFGEGSWLTVV.

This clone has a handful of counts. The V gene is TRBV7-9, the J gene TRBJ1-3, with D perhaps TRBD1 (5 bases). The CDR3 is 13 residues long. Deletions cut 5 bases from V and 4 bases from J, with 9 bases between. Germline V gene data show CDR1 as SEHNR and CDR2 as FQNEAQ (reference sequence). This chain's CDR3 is CASSLQGGNTIYF. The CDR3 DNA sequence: TGTGCCAGCAGCCTCCAGGGAGGAAACACCATATATTTT.

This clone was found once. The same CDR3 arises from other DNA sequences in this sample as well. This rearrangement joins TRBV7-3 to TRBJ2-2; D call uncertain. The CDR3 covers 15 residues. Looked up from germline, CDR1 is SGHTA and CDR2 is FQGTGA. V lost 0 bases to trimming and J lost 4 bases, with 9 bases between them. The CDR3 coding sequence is TGTGCCAGCAGCTTAACGGTCCCCGGCACCGGGGAGCTGTTTTTT. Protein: CASSLTVPGTGELFF.